This TCR beta chain appears in the sequencing data of a study of blood T cell repertoires in COVID-19 (dated by TCRdb to 2020 to 2021). The study in broad terms: Samples covering the acute and convalescent phases of COVID-19 were provided by collaborators in the United States, Italy and Spain. Where available, HLA class I and class II types were obtained from metadata supplied by the sample provider rather than from assay-based typing. A de-identified subject ID, COVID-19 status, age in years and sex were almost always included in the sample metadata. The dataset comprised deeply sampled blood TCRbeta repertoires from subjects exposed to, actively infected with, or recovered from COVID-19. Samples came from the ongoing ImmuneRACE study (first 160 participants) plus 1,254 subjects from 6 global collaborators. The repertoires were released in a freely available public database meant as a resource for research on the immune response to SARS-CoV-2. The prospective study material was composed of cDNA or gDNA derived from T cells, B-cell-depleted T cells, or PBMCs. The investigation overall reported the following: The amount of clinical and demographic metadata varied by source and participant and was provided uncurated.

With respect to this clone: The specificity of this receptor is unknown. Within one base of it there is no much larger clone, and no base qualities were kept.

Taken from the germline V gene (reference sequence), the CDR1 and CDR2 loops are GTSNPN and SVGIG. Relative to germline, V is 6 bases shorter and J is 1 base shorter, with 10 bases between their ends. From the cysteine up to the phenylalanine, the CDR3 has a length of 14 residues. The only DNA kept is the CDR3, 42 bases in frame from the first base. Participants in the prospective study were enrolled through a virtual design, were aged roughly 18 to 100 years, and lived in roughly 24 United States geographic areas. In the prospective study, participants were assigned to cohorts based on the clinical history participants reported in a screening survey and a study questionnaire. Recovered participants in ImmuneRACE Cohort 3 were defined by two consecutive negative NP/OP PCR tests, clearance by a healthcare professional, or resolution of symptoms. In the prospective study, mobile phlebotomists collected whole blood, serum and a nasopharyngeal or oropharyngeal swab from each participant. Additional blood draws and questionnaires over an approximately 2-month period could optionally be provided by prospective study participants. Blood samples from the prospective study were shipped frozen or at room temperature prior to DNA extraction.

TCRbeta CDR3 regions were amplified from genomic DNA using the immunoSEQ Assay, a bias-controlled multiplex PCR. As for the authors' bioinformatics: Nucleated cell counts per sample were estimated from amplification of reference gene primers within the assay. To quantify the absolute abundance of each unique TCRbeta CDR3 rearrangement, sequence reads were collapsed and filtered. For each sample, productive Simpson clonality was calculated as the square root of Simpson's diversity index over productive rearrangements. TCRdb provides this immuneACCESS table in a form limited to in-frame rearrangements. Some clones are lacking; in checked studies, under half of them reflect an unresolved V gene, and why the rest are absent is not known. V, J and clone size reflect that table, while D and trimming were determined from the DNA. The sample records about 200,000 clones, around 90% of which are singletons. The ten largest clones capture roughly 8.8% of the sample.

The chain is encoded by TRBV30 joined to TRBJ1-6; no D gene can be assigned with confidence. The sequenced sample consisted of PBMCs or T cells enriched from blood (not recorded which). The receptor was derived from a woman between 18 and 30 years old who had recovered from COVID-19. The CDR3 corresponds to CACPVNSYNSPLHF. In nucleotides, the sequence is TGTGCCTGCCCAGTGAATTCCTATAATTCACCCCTCCACTTT. When the CDR3 is completed using the reference TRBV30 and TRBJ1-6 genes on either side, the full variable domain is SQTIHQWPATLVQPVGSPLSLECTVEGTSNPNLYWYRQAAGRGLQLLFYSVGIGQISSEVPQNLSASRPQDRQFILSSKKLLLSDSGFYLCACPVNSYNSPLHFGNGTRLTVT.